This T cell receptor beta chain derives from a study of T cell repertoires in cytomegalovirus infection. Across the whole study: It was the public TCR beta signatures that indicated both CMV infection and matching HLA type.

Study results and limitations: Identification of carriers of CMV plus the relevant HLA was achieved through cumulative public TCR beta family frequency.

TCRdb fed the reads into MiXCR, producing one record per CDR3 protein. The sample has about 920,000 distinct CDR3 sequences, around 29% seen once. In the case of this clonotype: Antigen: not known. The junction departs from germline at one end; a sequencing error may be responsible.

The CDR3 spans 12 residues. CDR1 and CDR2 (germline): SGHAT, FQDESV (reference sequence). The clonotype comes from a human donor in good health (CMV status not recorded). Some clones in this sample may be carry-over from other donors' samples. This material consisted of cultured CD8+ T cells from PBMCs, taken from culture after CMV antigen stimulation. The chain is built from TRBV11-1 and TRBJ2-3; 8 bases align to TRBD2. The CDR3 DNA reads TGTGCCAGCAGCATAGCGGGGTATACGCAGTATTTT. The encoded protein is CASSIAGYTQYF. The full variable domain, rest sourced from reference TRBV11-1 and TRBJ2-3, is EAEVAQSPRYKITEKSQAVAFWCDPISGHATLYWYRQILGQGPELLVQFQDESVVDDSQLPKDRFSAERLKGVDSTLKIQPAELGDSAMYLCASSIAGYTQYFGPGTRLTVL.